This section outlines one T cell receptor beta chain sequence together with its context. The V and J ends lost 4 bases and 0 bases, in that order; junction bases with no gene match: 7. The CDR3 covers 16 residues. Germline CDR1 is SGHDT and CDR2 is YYEEEE. Assay used: immunoSEQ multiplex PCR; TCRdb lists only in-frame clones, some missing. The table records under 250,000 clones, about 83% of them present only once. The sample belongs to a study of blood T cell repertoires in COVID-19. Across the study: Sample material is recorded as cDNA or gDNA derived from T cells, B-cell-depleted T cells, or PBMCs.

Material for sequencing was peripheral blood. The receptor was isolated from a man between 40 and 49 years old with active or convalescent COVID-19. The J gene is TRBJ1-3, the V gene TRBV5-6; TRBD1 matches 7 bases. CDR3 bases: TGTGCCAGCAGCCCCGGGACAGTTCTCTCTGGAAACACCATATATTTT. Encoded protein: CASSPGTVLSGNTIYF.